This T cell receptor (beta chain) originates from a study of blood T cells in healthy people across ages. Across the whole study: In model experiments, template switching was able to capture about one barcoded beta molecule for every two T cells that were present.

A sample-barcoded 5' primer and a J-beta primer mix were used in a second PCR of about 7 to 12 cycles. TCRdb independently ran MiXCR on the 5' RACE reads; one entry per CDR3 protein. The profile shows about 640,000 distinct CDR3 sequences, approximately 30% of them singletons. This CDR3 contains 14 residues. Germline loops: CDR1 DFQATT, CDR2 SNEGSKA (reference sequence). V lost 6 bases to trimming and J lost 9 bases; unmatched junction nucleotides: 14. The sample holds many counts of this clonotype. Sequenced sample: blood. The origin of this receptor is a woman aged 80 or older in good health. The rearrangement links TRBV20-1 to TRBJ2-1, with 7 nucleotides matching TRBD2. The CDR3 loop reads CSAQGPSGVSEQFF. CDR3 DNA: TGCAGTGCACAAGGGCCTAGCGGAGTGAGTGAGCAGTTCTTC.